Sequencing of this TCR beta chain was carried out in a study of blood T cell repertoires in COVID-19. Study summary: Specimens from acute and convalescent COVID-19 originated in the United States, Italy and Spain.

Trimming took 4 bases from V and 1 from J, leaving 11 bases between them. This CDR3 contains 14 residues. Germline CDR1 KGHSH, CDR2 LQKENI. This clone appeared a single time. Participant ages covered about 18 to 89 years across 25 or so US areas. The method was immunoSEQ multiplex PCR; TCRdb's version includes in-frame clones alone and lacks a portion of them. The data hold some 310,000 clones, with over 85% observed a single time. Sequencing was performed on PBMCs or T cells enriched from blood (not recorded which). The TCR comes from a woman aged 30 to 39 who had recovered from COVID-19. The rearrangement joins TRBV18 to TRBJ2-7; possible D gene TRBD1, 6 bases. The CDR3 coding sequence is TGTGCCAGCTCACTTACCGGACAGTCCTACGAGCAGTACTTC. Its protein is CASSLTGQSYEQYF. Full variable domain (remainder filled in from reference TRBV18 and TRBJ2-7): NAGVMQNPRHLVRRRGQEARLRCSPMKGHSHVYWYRQLPEEGLKFMVYLQKENIIDESGMPKERFSAEFPKEGPSILRIQQVVRGDSAAYFCASSLTGQSYEQYFGPGTRLTVT.